This TCR beta chain was found in a study of CD8 T cells in ankylosing spondylitis. This clonotype was recorded a few times. Trimming shortened V by 4 bases and J by 0 bases, and 10 bases separated the two germline ends. Germline assignment: CDR1 MNHEY and CDR2 SVGAGI. The CDR3 is 15 amino acids. TCRdb re-derived calls from the 5' RACE reads in MiXCR, one entry per CDR3 protein. The sample yields 300,000 to 350,000 distinct CDR3 sequences, less than 25% seen once. This sequence was found in a female donor with ankylosing spondylitis or in good health (not recorded which). The chain combines TRBV6-5 with TRBJ1-5; TRBD1 is a possible D gene (5 bases). The sample was blood, either unsorted or a sorted T cell fraction (not recorded which). As DNA, the CDR3 is TGTGCCAGCAGTTCGTTGGGGGTTAGCAATCAGCCCCAGCATTTT. The encoded protein is CASSSLGVSNQPQHF.